The TCR beta chain under discussion was sequenced for a study of T cells in Graves' hyperthyroidism and ophthalmopathy. General study results and limits: It was a median approximately 7.1 months before onset that the model predicted ophthalmopathy. Expanded thyroid clonotypes (above 0.001) were mostly also found in blood. A model using 13 V-J features told ophthalmopathy apart from stable hyperthyroidism.

V gave up 3 bases and J gave up 4 bases, with 12 bases separating them. Germline values: CDR1 MNHEY, CDR2 SVGEGT. The CDR3 has 14 amino acids. Exclusion of a patient resulted from uncontrolled infection, other autoimmune disease, pregnancy or lactation. RNA transcripts served as the template for amplifying TCR beta CDR3 regions. In the first-round RT-PCR of the TCR CDR3, the HTBI primer set was used. TCRdb fed the multiplex PCR reads into MiXCR, producing one record per CDR3 protein. The sample has roughly 520,000 distinct CDR3 sequences, less than 25% seen once. This clonotype was observed a handful of times. Its antigen remains unknown.

The TCR was taken from a woman aged 25 to 39 with Graves' ophthalmopathy. Sequencing was carried out using blood. The chain couples TRBV6-2 or TRBV6-3 to TRBJ1-1; unclear D gene. CDR3 sequence: CASSYHGGPTEAFF. The CDR3 DNA is TGTGCCAGCAGTTATCATGGAGGGCCCACTGAAGCTTTCTTT.